This TCR beta chain came from a study of cytomegalovirus exposure and HLA in healthy donors. Trimming shortened V by 7 bases and J by 4 bases, and 13 bases separated the two germline ends. This CDR3 spans 13 amino acids. CDR1 is MNHEY and CDR2 is SVGAGI in the germline V gene. Using immunoSEQ multiplex PCR, the repertoire was profiled, and TCRdb retains in-frame clones only, with some absent. In the table there are some 170,000 clones, roughly 90% of which are singletons. This clone showed up just once. Its antigen remains unknown. Study observations and caveats: A few CMV-associated chains were confirmed in vitro to be specific for CMV antigens.

The receptor comes from a woman under 40 in good health and CMV-seronegative. Material for sequencing was PBMCs. This sequence joins TRBV6-5 and TRBJ1-2; tentative D call: TRBD1 (6 bases). The CDR3 DNA reads as TGTGCCAGCATCAGGGGCGTCGGCTATGGCTACACCTTC. Protein: CASIRGVGYGYTF.